This TCR beta chain was profiled in a study of cytomegalovirus exposure and HLA in healthy donors. Whole-study findings and limits: The classifier was said to identify cytomegalovirus status with high specificity and sensitivity. In a later analysis, HLA-associated beta chains showed higher expansion and lower generation probabilities than comparable chains.

In the case of this clone: Antigen unknown.

60 Vbeta and 13 Jbeta primers were used in PCR. The protocol was immunoSEQ multiplex PCR, while the TCRdb copy is restricted to in-frame clones and leaves out a portion. The sample holds around 110,000 clones; around 80% are singletons and the top ten take around 4.3%. The germline CDR1 and CDR2 sequences are SGHTA and FQGNSA. The length of the CDR3 is 16 residues. J gave up 7 bases and V 5 bases, and 9 bases lay outside the gene matches. This chain joins TRBV7-2 and TRBJ2-2, with 11 nucleotides matching TRBD2. This clonotype was obtained from a man in his thirties or forties in good health and CMV-seropositive. Sequenced input: PBMCs. CDR3 coding DNA: TGTGCCAGCAGCCCATCTAGCGGGGGGACCGTCGGGGAGCTGTTTTTT. Translating it yields CASSPSSGGTVGELFF. The entire variable domain, with the rest obtained from reference TRBV7-2 and TRBJ2-2, is as follows: GAGVSQSPSNKVTEKGKDVELRCDPISGHTALYWYRQSLGQGLEFLIYFQGNSAPDKSGLPSDRFSAERTGGSVSTLTIQRTQQEDSAVYLCASSPSSGGTVGELFFGEGSRLTVL.